The clone carrying this T cell receptor beta chain has more than one count but fewer than ten. The antigen is undetermined. The record originates from a study of human T cells and chemical hapten exposure. MiXCR was run by TCRdb on the RACE reads, yielding one entry per CDR3 protein. The data contain fewer than 350,000 distinct CDR3 sequences, around 7% of them singletons. Stated time point: pre-sensitization, week 0. As for treatment: therapeutic diphenylcyclopropenone sensitization with weekly scalp DPC. Total RNA extraction was carried out from unfractionated whole blood. Study results and limitations: In the PT1 data, expanded TCR counts showed a positive correlation with patch test score.

CDR3 length: 14 residues. CDR1 is SGHAT and CDR2 is FQNNGV in the germline V gene. V lost 5 bases and J lost 0, with 8 bases in between. This chain joins TRBV11-2 and TRBJ2-4; no clear D. This specimen consisted of whole blood, obtained in connection with sensitization to the hapten diphenylcyclopropenone (DPC). The sequence was obtained from a man younger than 35 with alopecia areata. Some clones in this sample may be carry-over from other donors' samples. CDR3 sequence reads: CASSQWTAKNIQYF. CDR3 coding DNA: TGTGCCAGCAGCCAGTGGACAGCCAAAAACATTCAGTACTTC.